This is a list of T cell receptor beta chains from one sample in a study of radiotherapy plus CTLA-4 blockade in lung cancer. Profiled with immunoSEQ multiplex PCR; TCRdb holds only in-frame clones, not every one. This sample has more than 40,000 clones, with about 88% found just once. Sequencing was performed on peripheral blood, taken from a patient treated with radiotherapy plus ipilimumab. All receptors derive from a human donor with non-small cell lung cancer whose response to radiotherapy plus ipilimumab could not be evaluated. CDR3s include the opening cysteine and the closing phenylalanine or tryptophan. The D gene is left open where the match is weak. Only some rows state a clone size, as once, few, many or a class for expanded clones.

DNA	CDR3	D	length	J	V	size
TGTGCCAGCAGAGGACTAGCGGCAGATACGCAGTATTTT	CASRGLAADTQYF	TRBD2	13	TRBJ2-3	TRBV6-5	few
TGCGCCAGCAGCCAAGGTGCGGGGGGAATGAACACTGAAGCTTTCTTT	CASSQGAGGMNTEAFF	-	16	TRBJ1-1	TRBV4-1	once
TGCAGCGGACTAGCGGGGACCCATAGGAATGAGCAGTTCTTC	CSGLAGTHRNEQFF	TRBD2	14	TRBJ2-1	TRBV29-1	-
TGTGCCAGCAGCCCAGCTAGCGCTCGCTCCTACAATGAGCAGTTCTTC	CASSPASARSYNEQFF	-	16	TRBJ2-1	TRBV5-4	-
TGTGCCAGCAGCTGGAAGGGGGACAGACAAGACAATGAGCAGTTCTTC	CASSWKGDRQDNEQFF	TRBD1	16	TRBJ2-1	TRBV4-2	-
TGTGCCAGCAGCCTGGGGGGGGTTGGAGGCTACGAGCAGTACTTC	CASSLGGVGGYEQYF	TRBD2	15	TRBJ2-7	TRBV27	-
TGTGCCAGCAGCTTGGCCCGCGAGCGGGACCCCATTAGAGCCAAAAACATTCAGTACTTC	CASSLARERDPIRAKNIQYF	TRBD2	20	TRBJ2-4	TRBV5-8	-
TGTGCCAGCAGAGCGTCAGGGTCCCACTATGGCTACACCTTC	CASRASGSHYGYTF	-	14	TRBJ1-2	TRBV6-1	-
TGTGCCAGTAGTGGAGAGCTCGGGTATGGCTACACCTTC	CASSGELGYGYTF	-	13	TRBJ1-2	TRBV19	-
TGTGCCACCTCCGGGACAGGGGGCTTAACAATGGAGACCCAGTACTTC	CATSGTGGLTMETQYF	TRBD1	16	TRBJ2-5	TRBV19	-
TGTGCCAGCAGTTCCCCGACTAGCGGGATCGTCGGGGAGCTGTTTTTT	CASSSPTSGIVGELFF	TRBD2	16	TRBJ2-2	TRBV27	-
TGTGCCAGCAGTTACTCGGTTGACAGAAACACCGGGGAGCTGTTTTTT	CASSYSVDRNTGELFF	-	16	TRBJ2-2	TRBV6-5	-
TGTGCCAGCAGCCGCCAGGTTGAAGAGACCCAGTACTTC	CASSRQVEETQYF	-	13	TRBJ2-5	TRBV14	-
TGTGCCAGCAGCTTCCATCAGGACAGGGGTGGGGATACGCAGTATTTT	CASSFHQDRGGDTQYF	TRBD1	16	TRBJ2-3	TRBV11-2	-
TGTGCCAGCAGTGGGGGGACAGGGTATCAAGAGACCCAGTACTTC	CASSGGTGYQETQYF	TRBD1	15	TRBJ2-5	TRBV2	-
TGTGCCAGCAGCTTAGAGCCGGGACAGGACTGGGAGCAGTACTTC	CASSLEPGQDWEQYF	TRBD1	15	TRBJ2-7	TRBV7-8	-
TGTGCCACCCAATGGGGAAAGGTTGTAAGGGGGACTGAAGCTTTCTTT	CATQWGKVVRGTEAFF	-	16	TRBJ1-1	TRBV10-3	-